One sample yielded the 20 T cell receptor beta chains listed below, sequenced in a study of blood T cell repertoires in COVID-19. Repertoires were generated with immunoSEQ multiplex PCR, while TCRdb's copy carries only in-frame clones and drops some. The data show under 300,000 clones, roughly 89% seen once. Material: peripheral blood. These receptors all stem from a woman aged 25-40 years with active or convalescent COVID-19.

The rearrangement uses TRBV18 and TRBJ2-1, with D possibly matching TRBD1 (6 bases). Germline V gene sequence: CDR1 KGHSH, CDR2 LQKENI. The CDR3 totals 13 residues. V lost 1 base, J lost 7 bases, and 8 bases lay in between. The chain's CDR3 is CASSPLQGNEQFF. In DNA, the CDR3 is TGTGCCAGCTCACCACTACAGGGAAATGAGCAGTTCTTC.

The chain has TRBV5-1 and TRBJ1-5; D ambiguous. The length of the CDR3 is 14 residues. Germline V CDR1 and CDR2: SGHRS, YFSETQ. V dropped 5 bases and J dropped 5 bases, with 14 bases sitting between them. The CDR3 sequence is CASRLNSFDQPQHF. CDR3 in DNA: TGCGCCAGCAGACTGAACAGTTTTGATCAGCCCCAGCATTTT.

In DNA form, the CDR3 reads TGTGCCATCAGTGGGTCCGGAGGCAATGAGCAGTTCTTC. Protein product: CAISGSGGNEQFF. This sequence joins TRBV10-3 and TRBJ2-1, with D possibly being TRBD2 (5 bases). The CDR3 totals 13 residues. CDR1 and CDR2 from the germline V gene are ENHRY and SYGVKD. Trimming shortened V by 4 bases and J by 6 bases, and 10 bases separated the two germline ends.

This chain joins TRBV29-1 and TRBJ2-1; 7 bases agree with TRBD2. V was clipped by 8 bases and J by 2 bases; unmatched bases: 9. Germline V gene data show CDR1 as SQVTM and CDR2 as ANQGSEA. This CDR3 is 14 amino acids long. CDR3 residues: CSSQERGPYNEQFF. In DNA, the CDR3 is TGCAGCTCTCAGGAGCGGGGCCCCTACAATGAGCAGTTCTTC.

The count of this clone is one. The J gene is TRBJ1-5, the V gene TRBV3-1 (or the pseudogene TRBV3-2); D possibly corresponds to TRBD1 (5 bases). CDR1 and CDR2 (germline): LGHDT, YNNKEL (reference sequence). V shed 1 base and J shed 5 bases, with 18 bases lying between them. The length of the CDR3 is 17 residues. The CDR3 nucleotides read TGTGCCAGCAGCCAAGGGAGGGGCAGGGTGCTCTATCAGCCCCAGCATTTT. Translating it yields CASSQGRGRVLYQPQHF.

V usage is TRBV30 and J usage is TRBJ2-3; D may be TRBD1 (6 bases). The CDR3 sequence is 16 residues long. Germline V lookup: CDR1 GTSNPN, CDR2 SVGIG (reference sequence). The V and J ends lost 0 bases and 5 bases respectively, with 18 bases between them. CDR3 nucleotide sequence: TGTGCCTGGAGTGTACAAGGGACACACTCGAGAGATACGCAGTATTTT. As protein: CAWSVQGTHSRDTQYF. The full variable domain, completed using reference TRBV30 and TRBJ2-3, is SQTIHQWPATLVQPVGSPLSLECTVEGTSNPNLYWYRQAAGRGLQLLFYSVGIGQISSEVPQNLSASRPQDRQFILSSKKLLLSDSGFYLCAWSVQGTHSRDTQYFGPGTRLTVL.

CDR3 DNA sequence: TGTGCCACCAGCAGTTCACAGGGGGCGCGGGGCTACACCTTC. Translating gives CATSSSQGARGYTF. The J gene is TRBJ1-2, the V gene TRBV15, with 9 bases that match TRBD1. There are 14 residues in the CDR3. Per the germline V gene, CDR1 is LNHNV and CDR2 is YYDKDF (reference sequence). J gave up 8 bases and V 3 bases, and 7 bases lay outside the gene matches.

This CDR3 is CASSLTGGGPDTQYF. As DNA, the CDR3 is TGTGCCAGCAGCTTGACAGGGGGTGGCCCAGATACGCAGTATTTT. The chain uses TRBV6-5 and TRBJ2-3; 9 nucleotides match TRBD1. The CDR3 is 15 residues long. CDR1 is MNHEY, CDR2 SVGAGI, per germline. Losses at the gene ends were 6 bases for V and 4 bases for J; bases not matched to a gene: 8.

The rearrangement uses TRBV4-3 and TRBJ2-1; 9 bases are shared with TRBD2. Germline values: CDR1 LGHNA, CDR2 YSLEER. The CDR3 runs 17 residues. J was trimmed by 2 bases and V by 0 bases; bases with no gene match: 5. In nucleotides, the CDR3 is TGCGCCAGCAGCCAAGATAGGGCGGGGGGGGCCTACAATGAGCAGTTCTTC. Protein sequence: CASSQDRAGGAYNEQFF.

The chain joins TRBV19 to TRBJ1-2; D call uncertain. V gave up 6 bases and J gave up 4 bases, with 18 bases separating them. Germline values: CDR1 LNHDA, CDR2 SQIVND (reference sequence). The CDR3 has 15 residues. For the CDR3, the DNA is TGTGCCAGTAGCCGAGAGCGGCAGGCTATCTATGGCTACACCTTC. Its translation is CASSRERQAIYGYTF.

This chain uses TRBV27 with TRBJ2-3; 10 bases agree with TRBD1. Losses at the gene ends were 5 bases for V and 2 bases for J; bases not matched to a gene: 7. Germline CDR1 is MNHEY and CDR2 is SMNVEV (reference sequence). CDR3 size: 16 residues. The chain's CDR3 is CASSLRGQGPTDTQYF. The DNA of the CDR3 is TGTGCCAGCAGTCTAAGGGGACAGGGGCCCACAGATACGCAGTATTTT.

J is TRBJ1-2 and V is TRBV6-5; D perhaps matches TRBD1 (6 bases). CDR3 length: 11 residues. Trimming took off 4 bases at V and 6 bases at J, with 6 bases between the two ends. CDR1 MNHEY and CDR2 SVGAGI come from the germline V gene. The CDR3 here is CASSSGDGYTF. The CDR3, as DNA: TGTGCCAGCAGTTCAGGGGATGGCTACACCTTC.

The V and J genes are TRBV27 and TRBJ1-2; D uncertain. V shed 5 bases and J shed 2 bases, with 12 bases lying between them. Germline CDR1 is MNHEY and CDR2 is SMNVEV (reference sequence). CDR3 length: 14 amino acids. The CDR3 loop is CASSNAGGNYGYTF. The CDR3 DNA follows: TGTGCCAGCAGTAACGCAGGAGGAAACTATGGCTACACCTTC.

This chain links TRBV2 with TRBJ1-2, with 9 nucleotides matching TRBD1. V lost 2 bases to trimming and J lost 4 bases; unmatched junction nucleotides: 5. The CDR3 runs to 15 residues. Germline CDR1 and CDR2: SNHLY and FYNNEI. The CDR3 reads CASSERGTGLYGYTF. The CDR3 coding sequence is TGTGCCAGCAGTGAAAGGGGGACAGGGCTCTATGGCTACACCTTC.

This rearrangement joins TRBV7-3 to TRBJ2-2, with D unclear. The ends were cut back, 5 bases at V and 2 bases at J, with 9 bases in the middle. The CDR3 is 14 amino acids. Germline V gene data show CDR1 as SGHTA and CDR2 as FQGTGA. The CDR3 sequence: CASSLTTNTGELFF. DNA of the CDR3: TGTGCCAGCAGCCTCACAACCAACACCGGGGAGCTGTTTTTT.

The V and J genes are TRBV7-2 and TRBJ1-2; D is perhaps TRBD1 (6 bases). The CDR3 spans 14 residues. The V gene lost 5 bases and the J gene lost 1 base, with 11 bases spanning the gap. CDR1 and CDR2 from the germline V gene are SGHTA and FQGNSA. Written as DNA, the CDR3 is TGTGCCAGCAGCACAGGACAGCTTAACTATGGCTACACCTTC. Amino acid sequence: CASSTGQLNYGYTF. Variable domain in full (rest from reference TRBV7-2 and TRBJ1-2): GAGVSQSPSNKVTEKGKDVELRCDPISGHTALYWYRQSLGQGLEFLIYFQGNSAPDKSGLPSDRFSAERTGGSVSTLTIQRTQQEDSAVYLCASSTGQLNYGYTFGSGTRLTVV.

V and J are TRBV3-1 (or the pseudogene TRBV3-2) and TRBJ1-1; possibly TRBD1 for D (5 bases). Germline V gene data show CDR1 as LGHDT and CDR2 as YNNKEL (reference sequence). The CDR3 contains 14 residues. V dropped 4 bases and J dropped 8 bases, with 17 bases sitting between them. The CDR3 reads CASSLGQGGGEAFF. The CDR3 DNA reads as TGTGCCAGCAGCCTTGGGCAGGGCGGTGGCGAAGCTTTCTTT.

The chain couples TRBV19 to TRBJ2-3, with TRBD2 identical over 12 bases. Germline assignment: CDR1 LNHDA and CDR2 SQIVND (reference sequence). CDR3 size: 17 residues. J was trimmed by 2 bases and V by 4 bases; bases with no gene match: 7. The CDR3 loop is CASSNRLAGVFTDTQYF. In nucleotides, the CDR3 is TGTGCCAGTAGTAATCGACTAGCGGGGGTTTTCACAGATACGCAGTATTTT.

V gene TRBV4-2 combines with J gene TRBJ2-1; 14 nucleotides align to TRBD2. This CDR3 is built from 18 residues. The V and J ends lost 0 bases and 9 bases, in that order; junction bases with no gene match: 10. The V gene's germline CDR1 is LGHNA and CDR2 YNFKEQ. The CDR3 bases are TGTGCCAGCAGCCAAGACTCGAGGACTAGCGGGGGGCGGGGTGAGCAGTTCTTC. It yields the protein CASSQDSRTSGGRGEQFF.

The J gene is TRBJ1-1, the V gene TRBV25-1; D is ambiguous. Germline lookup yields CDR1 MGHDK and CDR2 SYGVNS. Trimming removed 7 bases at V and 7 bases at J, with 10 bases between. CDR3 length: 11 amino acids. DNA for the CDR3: TGTGCCAGCACCTCTATCGGTGAAGCTTTCTTT. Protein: CASTSIGEAFF.